This TCR beta chain was captured in a study of T cells in Graves' hyperthyroidism and ophthalmopathy. The source material, RNA transcripts, was used to amplify TCR beta CDR3 regions. An initial round of RT-PCR targeting the TCR CDR3 relied on the HTBI primer set. TCRdb itself ran the multiplex PCR reads through MiXCR, one entry per CDR3 protein. The sample has around 620,000 distinct CDR3 sequences; 46% are singletons. The length of the CDR3 is 14 residues. Germline loops: CDR1 DFQATT, CDR2 SNEGSKA (reference sequence). J gave up 2 bases and V 3 bases, and 4 bases lay outside the gene matches. Uncontrolled infection, other autoimmune disease, pregnancy and lactation each barred patients from inclusion.

The TCR comes from an adult woman with Graves' disease, either hyperthyroidism or ophthalmopathy (not recorded which). The chain joins TRBV20-1 to TRBJ1-1; 9 bases are a match to TRBD1. The sequencing sample was made of peripheral blood or thyroid tissue (not recorded which). Here the CDR3 reads CSARPGQGNTEAFF. CDR3 nucleotide sequence: TGCAGTGCTAGGCCGGGACAGGGAAACACTGAAGCTTTCTTT.